This T cell receptor (beta chain) derives from a study of post-analysis software for immune sequencing data (dated by TCRdb to the mid-2010s). Looking at the study overall: Relapsing-remitting, secondary progressive and progressive-relapsing multiple sclerosis were recorded as disease courses, and subtype annotation was lacking for some patients. The multiple sclerosis patient repertoires were compared with 10 to 12 previously published healthy control repertoires from donors aged about 6 to 26 years. A subset of samples was prepared in parallel using single-end sample barcoding, then pooled and co-amplified after Illumina adapter ligation. What the study reported, not specific to this receptor: The control group was slightly older than the multiple sclerosis patient group. Strong co-clustering of samples prepared in the same batch was shown by direct clustering with F measure, prompting a batch-effect correction. Significantly lower normalized Chao1 diversity was found in multiple sclerosis patients than in controls, suggesting substantial peripheral T-cell clonal expansion.

The library was built by means of PCR. The run used an Illumina HiSeq 2500. To reduce PCR and sequencing biases, unique molecular identifiers were incorporated into the TCR beta cDNA libraries. Approximately 500,000 cDNA molecules were obtained for every 1 to 10 million input T cells, so each molecule roughly corresponded to one T cell. The same protocol used for the earlier healthy control dataset was applied to prepare and sequence the patient libraries. Within a given batch, samples were prepared together, multiplexed and sequenced on the same HiSeq lane. In the original analysis: MIGEC was used to process the raw barcoded reads, and molecular identifier groups with only a single read were discarded before consensus assembly and CDR3 extraction. Clonotype tables were post-analysed with VDJtools, and diversity was normalized by down-sampling all datasets to the smallest sample size. In repertoire overlap clustering, CDR3 amino acid sequences, but not nucleotide sequences, were matched to correct batch-related cross-sample contamination. Using fastp at Q25 and MiXCR, TCRdb reprocessed the public reads and kept productive beta chains. Rows with one shared CDR3 protein collapse into an entry with the most common genes and DNA. These V and J calls rely on TCRdb rather than the paper's analysis. Present in this sample are about 820,000 distinct CDR3 sequences, approximately 50% of which were seen just once. The ten largest make up 4.6% of the sample.

A word on this clonotype: Its antigen specificity is not known. Per-base quality was not reported, and no clone a single base away is much larger than it.

To demonstrate the VDJtools post-analysis software, the study profiled TCR beta repertoires from the peripheral blood of under 15 young patients with multiple sclerosis. The multiple sclerosis patients were children and adolescents ranging in age from about 6 to 16 years. Sequencing was performed on blood. The origin of this receptor is a girl aged 5-17 years with multiple sclerosis.

The CDR3 sequence is CASRSPGTDTQYF. The nucleotide sequence is given as TGCGCCAGCAGGTCGCCAGGGACAGATACGCAGTATTTT. Here the chain combines TRBV5-1 and TRBJ2-3, with a weak D call of TRBD1 (5 bases match). V and J are truncated by 5 bases and 3 bases respectively, leaving an intervening sequence of 10 bases. The CDR3 contains 13 residues, cysteine and phenylalanine counted. Just the 39-base CDR3 DNA is kept, in frame starting at base 1. For CDR1 and CDR2, the germline V gene lists SGHRS and YFSETQ.